This TCR beta chain was profiled in a study of T cell responses to AZD1222 COVID-19 vaccine. Trimming took 4 bases from V and 0 from J, leaving 9 bases between them. From germline, CDR1 is SQVTM and CDR2 ANQGSEA. This CDR3 has 13 residues. Overall study results and limits: Repertoires were obtained solely post-peak T cell response. Targets within unmutated variant regions were reportedly found for nearly half of spike-specific TCRs.

With regard to this clone: Antigen: not known.

Only in-frame clones appear in the TCRdb table, and some are missing; sequencing was by immunoSEQ multiplex PCR. The sample has about 180,000 clones; roughly nine tenths are singletons. The V call is TRBV29-1, the J call TRBJ1-1; no definite D call. The material sequenced was peripheral blood, taken on day 0 of AZD1222 vaccination. This clonotype originated in an adult in good health. The CDR3 here is CSVGRVLNTEAFF. The CDR3 DNA sequence: TGCAGCGTTGGGAGAGTCCTGAACACTGAAGCTTTCTTT.